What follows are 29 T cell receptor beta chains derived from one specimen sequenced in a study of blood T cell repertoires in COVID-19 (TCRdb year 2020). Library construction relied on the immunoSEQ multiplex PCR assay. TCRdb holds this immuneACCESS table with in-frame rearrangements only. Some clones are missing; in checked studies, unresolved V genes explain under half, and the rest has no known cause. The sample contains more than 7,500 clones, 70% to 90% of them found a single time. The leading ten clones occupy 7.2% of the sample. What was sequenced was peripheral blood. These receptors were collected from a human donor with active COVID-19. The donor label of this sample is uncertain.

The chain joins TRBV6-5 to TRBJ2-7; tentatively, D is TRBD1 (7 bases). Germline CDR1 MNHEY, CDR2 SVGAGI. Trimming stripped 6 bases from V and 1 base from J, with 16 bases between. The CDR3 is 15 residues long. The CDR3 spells CASSRVQGTSYEQYF. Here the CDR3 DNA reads TGTGCCAGCAGCCGGGTACAGGGGACTTCCTACGAGCAGTACTTC.

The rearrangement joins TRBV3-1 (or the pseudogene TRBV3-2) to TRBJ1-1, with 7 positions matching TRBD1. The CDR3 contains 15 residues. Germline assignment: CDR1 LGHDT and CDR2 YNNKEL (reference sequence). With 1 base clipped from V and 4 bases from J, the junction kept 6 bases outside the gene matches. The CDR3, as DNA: TGTGCCAGCAGCCAAGGGAGGGGGCGCTCCACTGAAGCTTTCTTT. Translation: CASSQGRGRSTEAFF.

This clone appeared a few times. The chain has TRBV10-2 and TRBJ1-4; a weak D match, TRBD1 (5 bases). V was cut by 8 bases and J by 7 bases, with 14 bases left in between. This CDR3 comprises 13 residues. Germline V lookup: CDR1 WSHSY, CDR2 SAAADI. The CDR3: CASGGAGSEKLFF. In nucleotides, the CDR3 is TGCGCCAGCGGTGGGGCAGGTAGTGAAAAACTGTTTTTT.

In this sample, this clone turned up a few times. CDR3 residues: CASSLAQGGPNTGELFF. Here the CDR3 DNA reads TGTGCCAGCAGCTTGGCCCAGGGAGGACCGAACACCGGGGAGCTGTTTTTT. The genes are TRBV5-4 and TRBJ2-2, with TRBD2 as a possible D gene (6 bases). Deletions cut 0 bases from V and 0 bases from J, with 12 bases between. Germline lookup yields CDR1 SGHNT and CDR2 YYREEE (reference sequence). This CDR3 has 17 amino acids. Using reference TRBV5-4 and TRBJ2-2 for the parts outside the CDR3, the full variable domain is ETGVTQSPTHLIKTRGQQVTLRCSSQSGHNTVSWYQQALGQGPQFIFQYYREEENGRGNFPPRFSGLQFPNYSSELNVNALELDDSALYLCASSLAQGGPNTGELFFGEGSRLTVL.

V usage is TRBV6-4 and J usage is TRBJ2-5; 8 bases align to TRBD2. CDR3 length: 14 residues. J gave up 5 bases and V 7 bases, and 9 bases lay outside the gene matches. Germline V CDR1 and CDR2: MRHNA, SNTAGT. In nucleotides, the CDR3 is TGTGCCAGCACCCCGGGGGGGGAGAGGGAGACCCAGTACTTC. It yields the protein CASTPGGERETQYF.

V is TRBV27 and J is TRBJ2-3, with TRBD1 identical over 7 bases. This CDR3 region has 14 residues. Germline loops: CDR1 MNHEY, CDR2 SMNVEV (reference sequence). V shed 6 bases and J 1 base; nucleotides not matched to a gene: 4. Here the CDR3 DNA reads TGTGCCAGCAGCGACAGGGAGCGCACAGATACGCAGTATTTT. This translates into CASSDRERTDTQYF.

The CDR3 sequence: CASSLRRGSRTDTQYF. Here the CDR3 DNA reads TGTGCCAGTAGTCTTCGACGGGGAAGTCGCACAGATACGCAGTATTTT. The rearrangement links TRBV19 to TRBJ2-3, with D possibly being TRBD2 (5 bases). With 5 bases removed from V and 1 base from J, the gap between germline ends came to 16 bases. Germline CDR1 reads LNHDA; CDR2 reads SQIVND (reference sequence). The CDR3 totals 16 residues.

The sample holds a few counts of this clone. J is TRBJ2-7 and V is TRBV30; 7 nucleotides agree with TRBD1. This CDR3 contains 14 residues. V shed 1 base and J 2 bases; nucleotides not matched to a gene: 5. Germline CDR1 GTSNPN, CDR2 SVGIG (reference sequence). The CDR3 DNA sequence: TGTGCCTGGAGTGGCTCAGGGGGAACCTACGAGCAGTACTTC. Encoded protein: CAWSGSGGTYEQYF.

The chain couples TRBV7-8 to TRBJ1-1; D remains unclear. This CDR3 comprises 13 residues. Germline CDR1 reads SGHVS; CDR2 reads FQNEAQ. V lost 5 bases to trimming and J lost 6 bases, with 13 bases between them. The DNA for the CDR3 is TGTGCCAGCAGCGCACCGGGGTCCCCTGAAGCTTTCTTT. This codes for CASSAPGSPEAFF. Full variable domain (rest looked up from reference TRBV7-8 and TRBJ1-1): GAGVSQSPRYKVAKRGQDVALRCDPISGHVSLFWYQQALGQGPEFLTYFQNEAQLDKSGLPSDRFFAERPEGSVSTLKIQRTQQEDSAVYLCASSAPGSPEAFFGQGTRLTVV.

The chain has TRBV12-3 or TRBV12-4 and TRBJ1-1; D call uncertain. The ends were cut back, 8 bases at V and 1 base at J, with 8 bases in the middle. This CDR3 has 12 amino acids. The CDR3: CASQRGNTEAFF. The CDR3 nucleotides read TGTGCCAGCCAACGGGGGAACACTGAAGCTTTCTTT.

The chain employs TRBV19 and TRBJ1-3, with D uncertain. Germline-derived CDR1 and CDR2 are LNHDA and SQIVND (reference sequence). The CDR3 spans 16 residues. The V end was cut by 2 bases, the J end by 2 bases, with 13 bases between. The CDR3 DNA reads TGTGCCAGTAGTATATTAGAGGGAACGGCTGGAAACACCATATATTTT. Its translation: CASSILEGTAGNTIYF.

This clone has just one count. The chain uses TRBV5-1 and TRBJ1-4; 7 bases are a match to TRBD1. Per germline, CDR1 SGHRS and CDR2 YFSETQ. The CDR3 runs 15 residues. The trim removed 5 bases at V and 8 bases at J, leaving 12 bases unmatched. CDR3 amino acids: CASRLTGAADEKLFF. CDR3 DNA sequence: TGCGCCAGCAGACTAACAGGGGCCGCCGACGAAAAACTGTTTTTT.

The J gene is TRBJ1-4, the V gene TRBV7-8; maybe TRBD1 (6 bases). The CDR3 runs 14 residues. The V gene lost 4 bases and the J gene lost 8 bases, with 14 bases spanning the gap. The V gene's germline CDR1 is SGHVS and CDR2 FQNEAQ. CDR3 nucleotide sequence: TGTGCCAGCAGCTCCGAGGGGGTAGGGGAAAAACTGTTTTTT. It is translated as CASSSEGVGEKLFF.

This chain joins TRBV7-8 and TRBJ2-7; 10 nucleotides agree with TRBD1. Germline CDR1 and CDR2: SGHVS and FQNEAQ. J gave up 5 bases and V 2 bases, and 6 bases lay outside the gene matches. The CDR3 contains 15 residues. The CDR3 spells CASSLSGQGSHEQYF. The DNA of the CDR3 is TGTGCCAGCAGCTTATCGGGACAGGGGAGCCACGAGCAGTACTTC. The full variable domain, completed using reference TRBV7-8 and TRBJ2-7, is GAGVSQSPRYKVAKRGQDVALRCDPISGHVSLFWYQQALGQGPEFLTYFQNEAQLDKSGLPSDRFFAERPEGSVSTLKIQRTQQEDSAVYLCASSLSGQGSHEQYFGPGTRLTVT.

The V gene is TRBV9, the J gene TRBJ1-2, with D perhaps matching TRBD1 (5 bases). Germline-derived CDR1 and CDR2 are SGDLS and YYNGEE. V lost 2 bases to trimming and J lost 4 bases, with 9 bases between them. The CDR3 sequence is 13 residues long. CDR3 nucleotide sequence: TGTGCCAGCAGCGTGGGGGGAGGCTATGGCTACACCTTC. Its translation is CASSVGGGYGYTF.

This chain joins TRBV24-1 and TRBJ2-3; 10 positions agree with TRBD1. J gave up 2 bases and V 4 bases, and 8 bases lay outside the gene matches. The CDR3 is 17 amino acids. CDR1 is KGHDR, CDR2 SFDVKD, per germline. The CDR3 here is CATSEPGTGDLTDTQYF. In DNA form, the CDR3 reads TGTGCCACCAGTGAACCCGGGACAGGGGACCTCACAGATACGCAGTATTTT.

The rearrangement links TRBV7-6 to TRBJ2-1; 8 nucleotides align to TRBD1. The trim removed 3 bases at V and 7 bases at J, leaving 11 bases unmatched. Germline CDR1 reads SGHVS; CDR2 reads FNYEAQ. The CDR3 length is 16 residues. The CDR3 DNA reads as TGTGCCAGCAGCTTCGGCTCCACAGGGGGTATGAATGAGCAGTTCTTC. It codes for CASSFGSTGGMNEQFF.

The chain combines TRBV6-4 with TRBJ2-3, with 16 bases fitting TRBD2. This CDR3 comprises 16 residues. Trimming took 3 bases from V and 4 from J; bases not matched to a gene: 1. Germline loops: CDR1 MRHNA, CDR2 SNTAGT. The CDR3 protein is CASSEGLAGGPDTQYF. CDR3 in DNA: TGTGCCAGCAGTGAGGGACTAGCGGGGGGGCCAGATACGCAGTATTTT.

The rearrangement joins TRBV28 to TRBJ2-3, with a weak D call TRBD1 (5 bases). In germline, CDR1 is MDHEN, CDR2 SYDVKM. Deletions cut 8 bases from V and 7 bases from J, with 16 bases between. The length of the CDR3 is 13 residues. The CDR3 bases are TGTGCCAGCTCTTATTCCAGGGAATATACGCAGTATTTT. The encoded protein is CASSYSREYTQYF. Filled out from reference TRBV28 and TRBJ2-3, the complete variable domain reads DVKVTQSSRYLVKRTGEKVFLECVQDMDHENMFWYRQDPGLGLRLIYFSYDVKMKEKGDIPEGYSVSREKKERFSLILESASTNQTSMYLCASSYSREYTQYFGPGTRLTVL.

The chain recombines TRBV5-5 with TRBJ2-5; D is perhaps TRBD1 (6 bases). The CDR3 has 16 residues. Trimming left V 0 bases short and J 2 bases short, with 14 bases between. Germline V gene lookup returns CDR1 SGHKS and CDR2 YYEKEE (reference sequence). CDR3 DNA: TGTGCCAGCAGCTTGGTGAGGGGGTTAGGGCAAGAGACCCAGTACTTC. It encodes CASSLVRGLGQETQYF.

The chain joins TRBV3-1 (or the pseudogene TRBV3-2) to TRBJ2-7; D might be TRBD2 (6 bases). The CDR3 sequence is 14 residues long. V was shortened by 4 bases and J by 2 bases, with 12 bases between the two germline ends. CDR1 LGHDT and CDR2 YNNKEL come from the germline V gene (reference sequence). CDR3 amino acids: CASSPTGTAYEQYF. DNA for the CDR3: TGTGCCAGCAGCCCCACCGGGACTGCCTACGAGCAGTACTTC.

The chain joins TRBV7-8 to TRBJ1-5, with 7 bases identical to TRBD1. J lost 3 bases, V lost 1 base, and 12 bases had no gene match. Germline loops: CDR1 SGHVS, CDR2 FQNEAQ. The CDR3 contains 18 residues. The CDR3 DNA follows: TGTGCCAGCAGCTTAGTCCCCGGACAGGCGGAAGACAATCAGCCCCAGCATTTT. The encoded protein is CASSLVPGQAEDNQPQHF.

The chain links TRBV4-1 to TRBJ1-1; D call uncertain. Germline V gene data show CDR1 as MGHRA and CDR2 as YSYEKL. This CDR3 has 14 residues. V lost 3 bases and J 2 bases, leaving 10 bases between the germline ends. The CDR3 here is CASSHPLINTEAFF. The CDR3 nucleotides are TGCGCCAGCAGCCACCCTTTAATTAACACTGAAGCTTTCTTT.

The CDR3 loop reads CASSSPGQGAYGYTF. The CDR3, as DNA: TGCGCCAGCAGCTCACCAGGACAGGGGGCCTATGGCTACACCTTC. V usage is TRBV5-1 and J usage is TRBJ1-2, with TRBD1 matching 11 bases. Germline lookup yields CDR1 SGHRS and CDR2 YFSETQ. The CDR3 has 15 residues. V lost 3 bases to trimming and J lost 4 bases; unmatched junction nucleotides: 5.

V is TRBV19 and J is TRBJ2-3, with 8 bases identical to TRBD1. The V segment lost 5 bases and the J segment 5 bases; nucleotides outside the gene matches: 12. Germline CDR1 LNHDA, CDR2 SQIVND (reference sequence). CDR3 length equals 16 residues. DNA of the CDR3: TGTGCCAGTAGTCCCCGGTGGCAGGGGGCTGGAGATACGCAGTATTTT. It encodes CASSPRWQGAGDTQYF.

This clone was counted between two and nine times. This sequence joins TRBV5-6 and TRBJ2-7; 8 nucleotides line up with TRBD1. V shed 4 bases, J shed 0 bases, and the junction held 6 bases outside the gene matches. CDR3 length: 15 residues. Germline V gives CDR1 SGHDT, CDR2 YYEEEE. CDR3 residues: CASSMQGASSYEQYF. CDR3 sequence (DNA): TGTGCCAGCAGCATGCAGGGGGCGAGCTCCTACGAGCAGTACTTC. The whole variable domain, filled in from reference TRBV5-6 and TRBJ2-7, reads DAGVTQSPTHLIKTRGQQVTLRCSPKSGHDTVSWYQQALGQGPQFIFQYYEEEERQRGNFPDRFSGHQFPNYSSELNVNALLLGDSALYLCASSMQGASSYEQYFGPGTRLTVT.

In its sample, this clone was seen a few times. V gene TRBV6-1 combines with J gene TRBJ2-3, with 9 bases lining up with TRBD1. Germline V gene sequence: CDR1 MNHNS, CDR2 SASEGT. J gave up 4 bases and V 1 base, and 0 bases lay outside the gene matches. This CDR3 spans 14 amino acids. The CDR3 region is CASSEGQGADTQYF. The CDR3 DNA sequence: TGTGCCAGCAGTGAAGGACAGGGGGCAGATACGCAGTATTTT.

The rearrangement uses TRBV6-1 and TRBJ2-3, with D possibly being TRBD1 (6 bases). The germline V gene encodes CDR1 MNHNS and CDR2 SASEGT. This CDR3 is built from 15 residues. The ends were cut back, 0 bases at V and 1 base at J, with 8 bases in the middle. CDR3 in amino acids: CASSEAAGGTDTQYF. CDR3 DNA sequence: TGTGCCAGCAGTGAAGCGGCAGGGGGCACAGATACGCAGTATTTT.

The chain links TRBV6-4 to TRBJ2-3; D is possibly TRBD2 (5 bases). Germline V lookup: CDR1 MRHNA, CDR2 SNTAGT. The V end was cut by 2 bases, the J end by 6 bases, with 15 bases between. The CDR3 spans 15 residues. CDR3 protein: CASSDEEGAADTQYF. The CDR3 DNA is TGTGCCAGCAGTGACGAAGAGGGCGCCGCGGATACGCAGTATTTT.